The 31 T cell receptor beta chains below all came from one sample that was sequenced in a study of cytomegalovirus exposure and HLA in healthy donors. Using immunoSEQ multiplex PCR, the repertoire was profiled, and TCRdb retains in-frame clones only, with some absent. The sample has about 160,000 clones; roughly nine tenths are singletons. Sequencing was performed on PBMCs. The receptor source for this set is a woman in her 30s in good health and CMV-seronegative.

The rearrangement links TRBV2 to TRBJ1-1; 7 bases agree with TRBD1. The J segment lost 5 bases and the V segment lost 7 bases, leaving 7 bases of the junction unmatched. CDR3 length equals 13 residues. Germline V gene data show CDR1 as SNHLY and CDR2 as FYNNEI. CDR3 DNA sequence: TGTGCCAGCACTCGACAGGGAATGACTGAAGCTTTCTTT. Its translation is CASTRQGMTEAFF.

The chain couples TRBV5-1 to TRBJ2-7; the match to TRBD1 covers 11 bases. The CDR3 is 16 amino acids. J gave up 3 bases and V 4 bases, and 9 bases lay outside the gene matches. In germline, CDR1 is SGHRS, CDR2 YFSETQ. The CDR3, as DNA: TGCGCCAGCAGCCCCGGACAGGGGGCGGTTTTCTACGAGCAGTACTTC. As protein: CASSPGQGAVFYEQYF.

The chain links TRBV2 to TRBJ2-7; 7 bases are shared with TRBD2. The CDR3 runs to 15 residues. In germline, CDR1 is SNHLY, CDR2 FYNNEI. V lost 1 base and J lost 0; bases outside the gene matches: 3. CDR3 nucleotides: TGTGCCAGCAGTGAAGGGCGACTAGCCTCCTACGAGCAGTACTTC. Translation gives CASSEGRLASYEQYF.

Only a few counts were recorded for this clone. The V and J genes are TRBV28 and TRBJ1-5; D not resolved. Germline V gene data show CDR1 as MDHEN and CDR2 as SYDVKM. The CDR3 extends over 12 amino acids. V lost 7 bases and J 9 bases, leaving 13 bases between the germline ends. The CDR3, as DNA: TGTGCCAGCACCGCCCCGCGGGGGCCCCAGCATTTT. It yields the protein CASTAPRGPQHF. Using reference TRBV28 and TRBJ1-5 for the parts outside the CDR3, the full variable domain is DVKVTQSSRYLVKRTGEKVFLECVQDMDHENMFWYRQDPGLGLRLIYFSYDVKMKEKGDIPEGYSVSREKKERFSLILESASTNQTSMYLCASTAPRGPQHFGDGTRLSIL.

This chain joins TRBV9 and TRBJ2-1; D not certain. In germline, CDR1 is SGDLS, CDR2 YYNGEE. The CDR3 runs 16 residues. Trimming took 2 bases from V and 0 from J, leaving 12 bases between them. In DNA, the CDR3 is TGTGCCAGCAGCGTCTCGGACGCGAGCTCCTACAATGAGCAGTTCTTC. It translates to CASSVSDASSYNEQFF.

The rearrangement uses TRBV5-1 and TRBJ1-1; 7 bases align to TRBD1. J was trimmed by 6 bases and V by 7 bases; bases with no gene match: 6. The germline CDR1 and CDR2 sequences are SGHRS and YFSETQ. CDR3 length equals 12 residues. The CDR3 DNA reads TGCGCCAGCTCGCCGGGGACAGCTGAAGCTTTCTTT. Protein: CASSPGTAEAFF.

This chain links TRBV7-2 with TRBJ1-6; no reliable D call. Germline V CDR1 and CDR2: SGHTA, FQGNSA. Trimming removed 0 bases at V and 9 bases at J, with 9 bases between. The CDR3 contains 14 residues. This CDR3 is CASSLARVRSPLHF. The CDR3 nucleotides read TGTGCCAGCAGCTTAGCCCGGGTGCGTTCACCCCTCCACTTT.

This clone has at least ten counts. This chain links TRBV7-6 with TRBJ2-7; 11 bases match TRBD1. J was trimmed by 3 bases and V by 5 bases; bases with no gene match: 3. The CDR3 covers 14 residues. Germline CDR1 reads SGHVS; CDR2 reads FNYEAQ. CDR3: CASSAGQGVYEQYF. CDR3 nucleotides: TGTGCCAGCAGCGCGGGACAGGGGGTCTACGAGCAGTACTTC.

The gene calls are TRBV5-1 and TRBJ1-1; D not resolved. CDR1 and CDR2 (germline): SGHRS, YFSETQ. Trimming cost V 2 bases and J 1 base, with 9 bases left between them. The CDR3 sequence is 14 residues long. Here the CDR3 DNA reads TGCGCCAGCAGCTTTTTGGTAGGGAACACTGAAGCTTTCTTT. It yields the protein CASSFLVGNTEAFF.

This chain joins TRBV6-5 and TRBJ1-5; D gene uncertain. There are 12 residues in the CDR3. Germline values: CDR1 MNHEY, CDR2 SVGAGI. The germline V and J ends were trimmed by 6 bases and 0 bases, with 3 bases remaining between them. The CDR3 DNA reads as TGTGCCAGCAGGAGTAGCAATCAGCCCCAGCATTTT. Translation gives CASRSSNQPQHF.

The rearrangement uses TRBV7-2 and TRBJ2-3; 9 bases map to TRBD2. The CDR3 spans 14 residues. Trimming removed 1 base from V and 4 bases from J; junction bases left unmatched: 0. The germline gives CDR1 SGHTA, CDR2 FQGNSA. CDR3 region: CASSLVAGADTQYF. DNA for the CDR3: TGTGCCAGCAGCTTAGTAGCGGGAGCAGATACGCAGTATTTT.

In nucleotides, the CDR3 is TGTGCCAGCAGCGTAGGTGGCGGAAATGAGCAGTTCTTC. Protein product: CASSVGGGNEQFF. The chain has TRBV9 and TRBJ2-1; D remains unclear. CDR3 size: 13 residues. Germline CDR1 SGDLS, CDR2 YYNGEE. V was trimmed by 0 bases and J by 7 bases, leaving 8 bases between them.

The chain has TRBV7-8 and TRBJ2-1; D call uncertain. V gave up 5 bases and J gave up 7 bases, with 27 bases separating them. Germline V gives CDR1 SGHVS, CDR2 FQNEAQ. This CDR3 is 18 amino acids long. In nucleotides, the CDR3 is TGTGCCAGCAGCACGTCGGACGGGTGGCGGACCAAAGGAAATGAGCAGTTCTTC. Protein: CASSTSDGWRTKGNEQFF.

This clone has just a few counts. The V gene is TRBV6-1, the J gene TRBJ1-6; weak D call: TRBD1 (5 bases). Germline V CDR1 and CDR2: MNHNS, SASEGT. The CDR3 loop spans 13 amino acids. V was pared by 5 bases and J by 7 bases, with 9 bases between. CDR3 protein: CASSHRDNSPLHF. CDR3 nucleotides: TGTGCCAGCAGTCACCGGGACAATTCACCCCTCCACTTT.

This chain connects TRBV7-2 to TRBJ1-1, with 8 positions matching TRBD1. Germline trimming cut 1 base from V and 10 bases from J; bases unmatched to any gene: 8. The CDR3 has 14 amino acids. Germline lookup yields CDR1 SGHTA and CDR2 FQGNSA. CDR3 in amino acids: CASSLGRQGRGAFF. Here the CDR3 DNA reads TGTGCCAGCAGCTTAGGGAGACAGGGGCGGGGAGCTTTCTTT.

The chain has TRBV7-9 and TRBJ2-3, with D perhaps TRBD1 (6 bases). Germline values: CDR1 SEHNR, CDR2 FQNEAQ (reference sequence). The ends were cut back, 2 bases at V and 3 bases at J, with 12 bases in the middle. The CDR3 loop spans 15 amino acids. CDR3 coding DNA: TGTGCCAGCAGCTTATTTGGACAGTCAACAGATACGCAGTATTTT. Translation: CASSLFGQSTDTQYF. The full variable domain, completed using reference TRBV7-9 and TRBJ2-3, is DTGVSQNPRHKITKRGQNVTFRCDPISEHNRLYWYRQTLGQGPEFLTYFQNEAQLEKSRLLSDRFSAERPKGSFSTLEIQRTEQGDSAMYLCASSLFGQSTDTQYFGPGTRLTVL.

V gene TRBV5-5 combines with J gene TRBJ2-5, with 7 bases that match TRBD1. The CDR3 spans 13 residues. Germline-derived CDR1 and CDR2 are SGHKS and YYEKEE (reference sequence). The V segment lost 4 bases and the J segment 4 bases; nucleotides outside the gene matches: 4. The chain's CDR3 is CASSLQGTETQYF. Here the CDR3 DNA reads TGTGCCAGCAGCCTACAGGGGACAGAGACCCAGTACTTC.

The sample holds one count of this clone. V and J are TRBV27 and TRBJ2-1; no clear D. From germline, CDR1 is MNHEY and CDR2 SMNVEV (reference sequence). The CDR3 totals 16 residues. V was pared by 6 bases and J by 3 bases, with 18 bases between. CDR3 DNA sequence: TGTGCCAGCAGACCATCCTCGACCCAACACTACAATGAGCAGTTCTTC. It is translated as CASRPSSTQHYNEQFF.

V gene TRBV4-1 combines with J gene TRBJ1-5, with no clear D. Germline V gene sequence: CDR1 MGHRA, CDR2 YSYEKL. The V and J ends lost 0 bases and 6 bases respectively, with 6 bases between them. There are 13 residues in the CDR3. The CDR3 DNA follows: TGCGCCAGCAGCCAAGAGTCACCTCAGCCCCAGCATTTT. It specifies CASSQESPQPQHF.

The V call is TRBV5-1, the J call TRBJ2-1, with D possibly being TRBD1 or TRBD2 (5 bases each). V was clipped by 2 bases and J by 8 bases, with 17 bases between them. Germline CDR1 and CDR2: SGHRS and YFSETQ. The CDR3 extends over 15 amino acids. The CDR3 sequence: CASSFPGPRPYEQFF. CDR3 sequence (DNA): TGCGCCAGCAGCTTTCCGGGACCGCGCCCCTATGAGCAGTTCTTC.

The V and J genes are TRBV18 and TRBJ2-7; TRBD1 matches at 7 bases. Germline V lookup: CDR1 KGHSH, CDR2 LQKENI. The CDR3 is made up of 13 amino acids. V lost 6 bases, J lost 2 bases, and 4 bases stayed unmatched. The CDR3 nucleotides read TGTGCCAGCTCCCGGGACAGTACCTACGAGCAGTACTTC. Amino acid sequence: CASSRDSTYEQYF.

This chain links TRBV11-1 with TRBJ2-3; TRBD2 matches at 9 bases. V was clipped by 5 bases and J by 0 bases; unmatched bases: 6. In germline, CDR1 is SGHAT, CDR2 FQDESV (reference sequence). The CDR3 runs 16 residues. The CDR3 loop reads CASSRGLAGSTDTQYF. CDR3 nucleotides: TGTGCCAGCAGCCGGGGACTAGCAGGTAGCACAGATACGCAGTATTTT.

This rearrangement joins TRBV19 to TRBJ2-1; possible D gene TRBD1, 6 bases. The CDR3 has 15 amino acids. Germline V CDR1 and CDR2: LNHDA, SQIVND (reference sequence). Trimming took off 6 bases at V and 9 bases at J, with 21 bases between the two ends. CDR3: CASSATGTSSSEQFF. Here the CDR3 DNA reads TGTGCCAGTAGCGCCACGGGGACATCCTCATCTGAGCAGTTCTTC.

The V call is TRBV4-1, the J call TRBJ1-1; tentative D call: TRBD1 (5 bases). CDR3 length equals 14 residues. V was shortened by 4 bases and J by 7 bases, with 16 bases between the two germline ends. The V gene's germline CDR1 is MGHRA and CDR2 YSYEKL. Written as DNA, the CDR3 is TGCGCCAGCAGCCGGCAATCAAGGGGCCTTGAAGCTTTCTTT. The encoded protein is CASSRQSRGLEAFF.

This clone was detected a few times. The chain has TRBV19 and TRBJ1-1, with D perhaps TRBD1 (5 bases). The length of the CDR3 is 15 residues. Germline V CDR1 and CDR2: LNHDA, SQIVND (reference sequence). V dropped 7 bases and J dropped 3 bases, with 18 bases sitting between them. CDR3 sequence (DNA): TGTGCCAGTACAACAAGAACAGGACGGGACACTGAAGCTTTCTTT. It translates to CASTTRTGRDTEAFF.

The J gene is TRBJ2-1, the V gene TRBV28; the D gene is possibly TRBD2 (7 bases). CDR1 MDHEN and CDR2 SYDVKM come from the germline V gene. This CDR3 region has 15 residues. Trimming took 8 bases from V and 2 from J, leaving 16 bases between them. In DNA form, the CDR3 reads TGTGCCAGCCTCCCAGCGGGACACGCCTACAATGAGCAGTTCTTC. Translated: CASLPAGHAYNEQFF.

This clone was seen just once. The chain combines TRBV7-6 with TRBJ1-3, with D possibly matching TRBD1 (6 bases). The CDR3 has 18 residues. Germline values: CDR1 SGHVS, CDR2 FNYEAQ. With 3 bases removed from V and 0 bases from J, the gap between germline ends came to 18 bases. CDR3 bases: TGTGCCAGCAGCTTTGAAACGACAGGTTCGTCCTCTGGAAACACCATATATTTT. This sequence encodes CASSFETTGSSSGNTIYF. The full variable domain, its missing parts supplied by reference TRBV7-6 and TRBJ1-3, is GAGVSQSPRYKVTKRGQDVALRCDPISGHVSLYWYRQALGQGPEFLTYFNYEAQQDKSGLPNDRFSAERPEGSISTLTIQRTEQRDSAMYRCASSFETTGSSSGNTIYFGEGSWLTVV.

The J gene is TRBJ2-2, the V gene TRBV23-1; 8 positions agree with TRBD1. TRBV23-1 is annotated as an ORF whose role is uncertain. The CDR3 is 14 residues long. The junction had 7 bases not matched to a gene; V was cut back by 9 bases and J by 4 bases. CDR3 residues: CARIQGASTGELFF. CDR3 sequence (DNA): TGCGCCAGAATTCAGGGGGCGTCCACCGGGGAGCTGTTTTTT.

This clone was counted only a few times. The chain has TRBV10-1 and TRBJ1-2; TRBD1 agrees at 11 bases. The germline V gene has CDR1 WNHNN and CDR2 SYGVQD (reference sequence). The CDR3 is made up of 15 amino acids. V lost 6 bases, J lost 4 bases, and 7 bases stayed unmatched. Here the CDR3 reads CASSAGQGAGYGYTF. CDR3 DNA: TGCGCCAGCAGCGCCGGACAGGGGGCTGGCTATGGCTACACCTTC.

The chain uses TRBV4-1 and TRBJ2-5; 7 positions agree with TRBD1. From germline, CDR1 is MGHRA and CDR2 YSYEKL. The length of the CDR3 is 15 residues. V was clipped by 1 base and J by 2 bases; unmatched bases: 4. The CDR3 here is CASSQGQGQQETQYF. The CDR3 nucleotides read TGCGCCAGCAGCCAAGGACAGGGCCAACAAGAGACCCAGTACTTC.

V is TRBV9 and J is TRBJ2-2; D not certain. The germline gives CDR1 SGDLS, CDR2 YYNGEE. V was cut by 0 bases and J by 3 bases, with 9 bases left in between. The CDR3 runs to 15 residues. The CDR3 sequence is CASSVASTYTGELFF. The CDR3 DNA sequence: TGTGCCAGCAGCGTAGCCTCTACTTACACCGGGGAGCTGTTTTTT.